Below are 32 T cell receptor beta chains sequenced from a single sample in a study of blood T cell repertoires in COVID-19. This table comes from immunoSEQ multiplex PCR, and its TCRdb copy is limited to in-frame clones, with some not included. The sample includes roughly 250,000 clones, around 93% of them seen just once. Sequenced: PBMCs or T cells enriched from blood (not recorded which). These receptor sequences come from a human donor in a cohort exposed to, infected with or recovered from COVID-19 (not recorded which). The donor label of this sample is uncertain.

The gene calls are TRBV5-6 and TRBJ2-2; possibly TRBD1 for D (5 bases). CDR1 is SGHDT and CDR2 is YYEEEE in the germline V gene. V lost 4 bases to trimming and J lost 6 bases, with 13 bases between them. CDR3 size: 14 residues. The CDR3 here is CASSLGGHAGELFF. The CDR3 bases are TGTGCCAGCAGCCTTGGTGGACACGCCGGGGAGCTGTTTTTT.

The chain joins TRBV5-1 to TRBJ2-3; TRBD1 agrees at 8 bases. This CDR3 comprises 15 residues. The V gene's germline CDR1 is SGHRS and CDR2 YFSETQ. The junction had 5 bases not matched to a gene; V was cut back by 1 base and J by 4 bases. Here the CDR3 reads CASSLTGQGPDTQYF. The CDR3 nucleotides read TGCGCCAGCAGCTTGACCGGACAGGGTCCAGATACGCAGTATTTT.

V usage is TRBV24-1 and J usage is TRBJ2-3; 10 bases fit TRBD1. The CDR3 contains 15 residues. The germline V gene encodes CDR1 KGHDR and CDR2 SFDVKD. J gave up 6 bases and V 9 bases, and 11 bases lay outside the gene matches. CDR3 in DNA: TGTGCCACCGGGGGGGGGACAGGGGATCCGGATACGCAGTATTTT. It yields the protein CATGGGTGDPDTQYF.

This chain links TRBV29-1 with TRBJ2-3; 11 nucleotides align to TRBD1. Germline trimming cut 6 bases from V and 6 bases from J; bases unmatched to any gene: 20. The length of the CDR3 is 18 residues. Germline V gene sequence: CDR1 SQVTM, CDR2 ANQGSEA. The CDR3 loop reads CSVATYFRTGGRPDTQYF. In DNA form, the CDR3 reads TGCAGCGTCGCGACTTATTTCAGGACAGGGGGCCGGCCGGATACGCAGTATTTT.

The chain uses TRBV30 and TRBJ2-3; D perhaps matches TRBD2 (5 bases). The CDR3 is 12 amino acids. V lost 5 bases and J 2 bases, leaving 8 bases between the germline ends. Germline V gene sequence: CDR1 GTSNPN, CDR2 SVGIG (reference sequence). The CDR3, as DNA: TGTGCCTGGGAGGAGGTCACAGATACGCAGTATTTT. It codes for CAWEEVTDTQYF.

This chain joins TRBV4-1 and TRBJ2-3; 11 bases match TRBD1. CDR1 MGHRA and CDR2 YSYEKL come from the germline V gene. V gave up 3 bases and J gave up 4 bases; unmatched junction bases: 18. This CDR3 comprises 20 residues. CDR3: CASSHPTPDRGRIEPDTQYF. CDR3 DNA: TGCGCCAGCAGCCACCCTACCCCGGACAGGGGGCGCATAGAACCAGATACGCAGTATTTT.

In DNA form, the CDR3 reads TGCGCCAGCAGCTCCGGACTGTCGGAGACCCAGTACTTC. This codes for CASSSGLSETQYF. The chain is built from TRBV5-1 and TRBJ2-5, with D possibly matching TRBD2 (5 bases). Germline CDR1 SGHRS, CDR2 YFSETQ. The CDR3 runs to 13 residues. Trimming left V 3 bases short and J 5 bases short, with 11 bases between.

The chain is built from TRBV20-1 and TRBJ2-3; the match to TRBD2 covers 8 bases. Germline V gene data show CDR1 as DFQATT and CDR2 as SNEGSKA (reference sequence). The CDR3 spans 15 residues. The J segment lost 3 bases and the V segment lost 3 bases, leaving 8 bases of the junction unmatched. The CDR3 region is CSASFSSGLTDTQYF. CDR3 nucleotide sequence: TGCAGTGCTAGTTTTTCTAGCGGGCTGACAGATACGCAGTATTTT.

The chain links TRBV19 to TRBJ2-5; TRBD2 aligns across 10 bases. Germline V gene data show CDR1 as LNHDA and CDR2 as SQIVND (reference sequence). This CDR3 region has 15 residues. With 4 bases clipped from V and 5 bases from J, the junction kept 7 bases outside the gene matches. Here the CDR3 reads CASSTQRGGPETQYF. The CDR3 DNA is TGTGCCAGTAGTACCCAGCGGGGGGGGCCCGAGACCCAGTACTTC.

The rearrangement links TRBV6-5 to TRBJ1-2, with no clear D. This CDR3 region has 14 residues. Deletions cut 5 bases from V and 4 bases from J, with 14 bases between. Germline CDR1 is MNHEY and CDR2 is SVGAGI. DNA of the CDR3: TGTGCCAGCAGTCCCCGGGGTTGGGGCTATGGCTACACCTTC. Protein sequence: CASSPRGWGYGYTF.

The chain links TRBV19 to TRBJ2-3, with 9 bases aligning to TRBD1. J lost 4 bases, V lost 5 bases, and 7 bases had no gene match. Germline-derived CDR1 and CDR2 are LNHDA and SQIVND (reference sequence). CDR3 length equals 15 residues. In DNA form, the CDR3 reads TGTGCCAGTAGTCCACCGGGACAGGGTTCAGATACGCAGTATTTT. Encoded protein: CASSPPGQGSDTQYF.

The CDR3 DNA reads as TGTGCCAGCAGCCTTCGGGTCAGCTCTGGGGCCAACGTCCTGACTTTC. It is translated as CASSLRVSSGANVLTF. The chain uses TRBV7-3 and TRBJ2-6; no firm D call. Germline V lookup: CDR1 SGHTA, CDR2 FQGTGA. V lost 5 bases and J lost 0, with 11 bases in between. The CDR3 has 16 amino acids.

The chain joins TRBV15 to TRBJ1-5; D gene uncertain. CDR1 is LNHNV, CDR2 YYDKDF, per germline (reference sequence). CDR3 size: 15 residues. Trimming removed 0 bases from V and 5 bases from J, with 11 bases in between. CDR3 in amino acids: CATSRDFGGYQPQHF. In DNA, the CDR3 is TGTGCCACCAGCAGAGATTTCGGAGGGTATCAGCCCCAGCATTTT.

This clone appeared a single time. As DNA, the CDR3 is TGTGCCAGCAGTTATCTAGTCGGACACCTTCCCCAAGAGACCCAGTACTTC. It is translated as CASSYLVGHLPQETQYF. V is TRBV6-2 or TRBV6-3 and J is TRBJ2-5; tentative D call: TRBD1 (5 bases). Trimming left V 3 bases short and J 1 base short, with 18 bases between. CDR1 is MNHEY and CDR2 is SVGEGT in the germline V gene. The CDR3 loop spans 17 amino acids.

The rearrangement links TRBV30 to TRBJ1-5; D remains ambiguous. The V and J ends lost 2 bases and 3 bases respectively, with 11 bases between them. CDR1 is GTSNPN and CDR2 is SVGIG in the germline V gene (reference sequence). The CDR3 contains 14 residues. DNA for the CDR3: TGTGCCTGGAGTCCCCTCGAGATCAATCAGCCCCAGCATTTT. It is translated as CAWSPLEINQPQHF. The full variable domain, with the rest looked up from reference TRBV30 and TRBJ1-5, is SQTIHQWPATLVQPVGSPLSLECTVEGTSNPNLYWYRQAAGRGLQLLFYSVGIGQISSEVPQNLSASRPQDRQFILSSKKLLLSDSGFYLCAWSPLEINQPQHFGDGTRLSIL.

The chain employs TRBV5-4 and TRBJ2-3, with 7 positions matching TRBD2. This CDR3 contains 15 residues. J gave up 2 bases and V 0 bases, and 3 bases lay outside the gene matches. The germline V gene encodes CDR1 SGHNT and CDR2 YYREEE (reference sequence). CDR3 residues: CASSLEAGSTDTQYF. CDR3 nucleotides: TGTGCCAGCAGCTTGGAAGCGGGATCCACAGATACGCAGTATTTT.

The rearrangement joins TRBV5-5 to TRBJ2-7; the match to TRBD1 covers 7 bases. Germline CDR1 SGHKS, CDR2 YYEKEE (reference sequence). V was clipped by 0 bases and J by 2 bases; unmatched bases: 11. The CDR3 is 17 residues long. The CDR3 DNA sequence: TGTGCCAGCAGCTTGGCCGTGGCAGGGGGAGAGCCCTACGAGCAGTACTTC. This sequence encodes CASSLAVAGGEPYEQYF.

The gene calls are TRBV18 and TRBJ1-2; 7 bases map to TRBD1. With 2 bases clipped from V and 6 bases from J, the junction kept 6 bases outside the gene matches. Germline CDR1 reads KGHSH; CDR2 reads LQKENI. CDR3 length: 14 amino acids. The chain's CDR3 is CASSPLPRGDGYTF. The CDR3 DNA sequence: TGTGCCAGCTCACCATTACCCAGGGGGGATGGCTACACCTTC.

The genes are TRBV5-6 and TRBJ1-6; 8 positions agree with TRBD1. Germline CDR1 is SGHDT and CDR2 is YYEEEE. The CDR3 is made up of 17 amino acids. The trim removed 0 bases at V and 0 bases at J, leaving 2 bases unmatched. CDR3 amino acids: CASSLGTGSSYNSPLHF. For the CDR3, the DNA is TGTGCCAGCAGCTTGGGGACAGGGAGCTCCTATAATTCACCCCTCCACTTT.

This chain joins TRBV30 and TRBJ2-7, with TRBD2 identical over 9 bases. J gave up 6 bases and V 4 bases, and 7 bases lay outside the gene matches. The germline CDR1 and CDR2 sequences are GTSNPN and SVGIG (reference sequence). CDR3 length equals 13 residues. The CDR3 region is CAWKGTSIGEQYF. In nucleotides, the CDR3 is TGTGCCTGGAAAGGGACTAGCATTGGCGAGCAGTACTTC.

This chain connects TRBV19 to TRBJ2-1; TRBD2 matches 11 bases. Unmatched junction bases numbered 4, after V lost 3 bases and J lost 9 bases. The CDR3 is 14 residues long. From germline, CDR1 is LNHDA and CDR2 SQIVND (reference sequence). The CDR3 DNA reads TGTGCCAGTAGTATTAGCGGGGGGGCCCCTGAGCAGTTCTTC. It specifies CASSISGGAPEQFF.

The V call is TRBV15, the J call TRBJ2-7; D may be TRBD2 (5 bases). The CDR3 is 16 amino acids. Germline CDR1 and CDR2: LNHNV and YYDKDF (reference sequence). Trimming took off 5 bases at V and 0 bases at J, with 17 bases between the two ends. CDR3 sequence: CATSGWESPDSYEQYF. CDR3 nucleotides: TGTGCCACCAGCGGATGGGAGTCCCCTGACTCCTACGAGCAGTACTTC.

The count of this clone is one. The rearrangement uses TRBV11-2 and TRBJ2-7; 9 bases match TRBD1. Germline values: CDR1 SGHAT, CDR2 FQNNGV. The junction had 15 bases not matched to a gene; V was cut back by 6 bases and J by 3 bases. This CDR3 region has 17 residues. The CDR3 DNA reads TGTGCCAGCAGACTCGGGACAGGGACCACCAAGCGCTACGAGCAGTACTTC. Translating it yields CASRLGTGTTKRYEQYF.

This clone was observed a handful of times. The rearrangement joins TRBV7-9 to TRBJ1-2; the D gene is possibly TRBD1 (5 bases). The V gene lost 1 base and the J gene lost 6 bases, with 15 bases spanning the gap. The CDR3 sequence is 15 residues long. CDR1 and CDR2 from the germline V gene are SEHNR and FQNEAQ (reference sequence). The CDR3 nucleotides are TGTGCCAGCAGCTTAGGTTCAGGGCTCCTCGATGGCTACACCTTC. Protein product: CASSLGSGLLDGYTF.

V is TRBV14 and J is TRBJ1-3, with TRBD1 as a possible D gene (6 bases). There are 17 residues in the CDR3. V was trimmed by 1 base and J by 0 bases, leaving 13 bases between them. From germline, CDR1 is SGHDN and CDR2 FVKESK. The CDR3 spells CASSQVQGLSSGNTIYF. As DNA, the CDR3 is TGTGCCAGCAGCCAAGTACAGGGCTTGTCCTCTGGAAACACCATATATTTT.

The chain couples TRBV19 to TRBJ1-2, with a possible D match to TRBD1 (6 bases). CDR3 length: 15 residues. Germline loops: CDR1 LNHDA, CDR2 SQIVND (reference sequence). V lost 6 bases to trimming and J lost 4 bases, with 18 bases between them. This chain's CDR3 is CASSPGPQGGYGYTF. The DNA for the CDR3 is TGTGCCAGTAGCCCAGGACCCCAAGGGGGCTATGGCTACACCTTC.

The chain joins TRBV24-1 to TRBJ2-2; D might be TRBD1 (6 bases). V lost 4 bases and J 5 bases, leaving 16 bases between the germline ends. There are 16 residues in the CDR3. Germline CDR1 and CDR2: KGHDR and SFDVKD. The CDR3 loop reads CATSESGTLRTGELFF. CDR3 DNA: TGTGCCACCAGTGAGTCCGGGACATTAAGAACCGGGGAGCTGTTTTTT.

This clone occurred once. The CDR3 DNA is TGCGCCAGCAGCGGAGAACTAGCGGGGGCTGGGGATACGCAGTATTTT. Amino acid sequence: CASSGELAGAGDTQYF. The chain is built from TRBV5-1 and TRBJ2-3, with 11 bases lining up with TRBD2. The junction had 10 bases not matched to a gene; V was cut back by 4 bases and J by 6 bases. CDR1 and CDR2 from the germline V gene are SGHRS and YFSETQ. The CDR3 loop spans 16 amino acids.

CDR3 residues: CASSYRGGGYGYTF. In nucleotides, the CDR3 is TGTGCCAGCAGCTACAGGGGGGGTGGCTATGGCTACACCTTC. The V call is TRBV5-4, the J call TRBJ1-2; 8 nucleotides line up with TRBD1. V shed 3 bases and J 4 bases; nucleotides not matched to a gene: 5. This CDR3 is built from 14 residues. Germline V gene lookup returns CDR1 SGHNT and CDR2 YYREEE (reference sequence).

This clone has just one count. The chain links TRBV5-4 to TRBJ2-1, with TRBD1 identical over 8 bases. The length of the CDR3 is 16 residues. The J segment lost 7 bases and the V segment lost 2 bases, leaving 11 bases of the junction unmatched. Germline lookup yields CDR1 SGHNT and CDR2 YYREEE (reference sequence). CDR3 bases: TGTGCCAGCAGCTTCCCCGGGACAGGACCAAAGAATGAGCAGTTCTTC. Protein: CASSFPGTGPKNEQFF.

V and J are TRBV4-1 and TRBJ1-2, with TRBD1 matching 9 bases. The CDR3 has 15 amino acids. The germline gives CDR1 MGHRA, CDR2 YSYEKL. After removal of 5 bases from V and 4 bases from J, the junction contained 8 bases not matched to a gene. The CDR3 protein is CASSGWDRVLYGYTF. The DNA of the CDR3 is TGCGCCAGCAGCGGTTGGGACAGGGTCCTCTATGGCTACACCTTC.

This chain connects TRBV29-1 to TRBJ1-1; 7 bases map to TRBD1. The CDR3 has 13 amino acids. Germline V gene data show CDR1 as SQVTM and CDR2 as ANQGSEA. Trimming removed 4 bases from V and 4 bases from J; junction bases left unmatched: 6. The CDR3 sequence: CSVGRSGGTEAFF. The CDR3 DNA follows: TGCAGCGTTGGCCGTTCAGGGGGCACTGAAGCTTTCTTT.